These 27 T cell receptor beta chains came from one sample sequenced in a study of T cell responses to AZD1222 COVID-19 vaccine. Repertoires were generated with immunoSEQ multiplex PCR, while TCRdb's copy carries only in-frame clones and drops some. Of 210,000 or so clones in the sample, about 92% were seen once. Sequences were derived from peripheral blood, sampled on day 0 of MenACWY control vaccination. The receptors shown here come from an adult in good health.

This chain links TRBV7-8 with TRBJ2-3; D not certain. CDR1 and CDR2 (germline): SGHVS, FQNEAQ. The CDR3 length is 16 residues. V dropped 0 bases and J dropped 1 base, with 11 bases sitting between them. CDR3 nucleotide sequence: TGTGCCAGCAGCTTAGCGTCAGGACGCGGCACAGATACGCAGTATTTT. Translating gives CASSLASGRGTDTQYF.

The chain combines TRBV6-5 with TRBJ2-7, with 7 bases that match TRBD2. J was trimmed by 0 bases and V by 5 bases; bases with no gene match: 1. Germline CDR1 reads MNHEY; CDR2 reads SVGAGI. The CDR3 spans 13 residues. CDR3 in amino acids: CASSSGDSYEQYF. CDR3 nucleotide sequence: TGTGCCAGCAGTAGCGGGGACTCCTACGAGCAGTACTTC.

The rearrangement uses TRBV28 and TRBJ1-5; 9 bases fit TRBD1. CDR3 size: 15 residues. In germline, CDR1 is MDHEN, CDR2 SYDVKM. The V segment lost 7 bases and the J segment 6 bases; nucleotides outside the gene matches: 10. CDR3 sequence (DNA): TGTGCCAGCAACCAACAGGGGGCCCGGGGTCAGCCCCAGCATTTT. As protein: CASNQQGARGQPQHF.

J is TRBJ2-2 and V is TRBV24-1; D may be TRBD1 (7 bases). The CDR3 has 16 amino acids. Trimming removed 3 bases from V and 5 bases from J, with 15 bases in between. The germline gives CDR1 KGHDR, CDR2 SFDVKD. CDR3 protein: CATSDGRQGGTGELFF. CDR3 coding DNA: TGTGCCACCAGTGATGGAAGGCAGGGGGGAACCGGGGAGCTGTTTTTT.

The chain uses TRBV18 and TRBJ1-1; TRBD1 is a possible D gene (5 bases). V shed 2 bases and J shed 7 bases, with 11 bases lying between them. Germline CDR1 and CDR2: KGHSH and LQKENI. The CDR3 totals 13 residues. CDR3 in amino acids: CASSPIGAVEAFF. The CDR3 region has the DNA TGTGCCAGCTCACCAATAGGGGCGGTTGAAGCTTTCTTT.

This chain uses TRBV29-1 with TRBJ1-5, with D possibly being TRBD1 (5 bases). V was shortened by 4 bases and J by 3 bases, with 10 bases between the two germline ends. Germline CDR1 reads SQVTM; CDR2 reads ANQGSEA. The CDR3 has 13 residues. The CDR3 region is CSVAGNYNQPQHF. The CDR3 DNA reads as TGCAGCGTTGCAGGGAATTACAATCAGCCCCAGCATTTT.

V and J are TRBV12-3 or TRBV12-4 and TRBJ2-3; the D is unclear. V lost 5 bases and J lost 7, with 13 bases in between. The CDR3 runs 13 residues. This CDR3 reads CASSPESRNTQYF. In DNA form, the CDR3 reads TGTGCCAGCAGTCCGGAGAGCCGGAATACGCAGTATTTT.

V and J are TRBV19 and TRBJ1-5; D call uncertain. The CDR3 extends over 15 amino acids. CDR1 and CDR2 (germline): LNHDA, SQIVND (reference sequence). Between the trimmed V and J ends, which lost 3 bases and 3 bases, there was a span of 12 bases. The CDR3 spells CASSIQARNNQPQHF. CDR3 coding DNA: TGTGCCAGTAGTATTCAAGCCAGAAACAATCAGCCCCAGCATTTT.

V usage is TRBV7-9 and J usage is TRBJ1-2; D is unresolved. Trimming took 1 base from V and 8 from J, leaving 20 bases between them. The length of the CDR3 is 16 residues. The germline V gene encodes CDR1 SEHNR and CDR2 FQNEAQ (reference sequence). The CDR3 coding sequence is TGTGCCAGCAGCTTAGTGAACATGTTCGGCGGGGAGGGCTACACCTTC. Its translation is CASSLVNMFGGEGYTF. Full variable domain (remainder filled in from reference TRBV7-9 and TRBJ1-2): DTGVSQNPRHKITKRGQNVTFRCDPISEHNRLYWYRQTLGQGPEFLTYFQNEAQLEKSRLLSDRFSAERPKGSFSTLEIQRTEQGDSAMYLCASSLVNMFGGEGYTFGSGTRLTVV.

This clone was counted only a few times. V usage is TRBV28 and J usage is TRBJ2-7; D unresolved. Per germline, CDR1 MDHEN and CDR2 SYDVKM. Trimming took 4 bases from V and 6 from J, leaving 7 bases between them. CDR3 size: 11 residues. As DNA, the CDR3 is TGTGCCAGCAGTTCCATGTCCGAGCAGTACTTC. Translated, it gives CASSSMSEQYF.

The chain employs TRBV5-8 and TRBJ2-7; 8 bases align to TRBD2. CDR1 SGHTS and CDR2 YDEGEE come from the germline V gene. With 4 bases clipped from V and 5 bases from J, the junction kept 11 bases outside the gene matches. The CDR3 is made up of 15 amino acids. CDR3 loop: CASSPWLAGNHEQYF. The CDR3 bases are TGTGCCAGCAGCCCGTGGTTAGCGGGGAATCACGAGCAGTACTTC.

The chain joins TRBV6-6 to TRBJ2-7; possible D gene TRBD1, 5 bases. Trimming shortened V by 0 bases and J by 0 bases, and 9 bases separated the two germline ends. The CDR3 spans 15 residues. The germline V gene encodes CDR1 MNHNY and CDR2 SVGAGI (reference sequence). DNA for the CDR3: TGTGCCAGCAGTTACTCGAACAGGCACTCCTACGAGCAGTACTTC. Its translation is CASSYSNRHSYEQYF.

In its sample, this clone was seen once. J is TRBJ2-5 and V is TRBV30, with D tentatively TRBD1 or TRBD2 (5 bases each). The CDR3 covers 13 residues. Trimming cost V 2 bases and J 1 base, with 8 bases left between them. Per germline, CDR1 GTSNPN and CDR2 SVGIG (reference sequence). The CDR3 is CAWSSGAQETQYF. The DNA for the CDR3 is TGTGCCTGGAGTTCCGGGGCCCAAGAGACCCAGTACTTC. Filled out from reference TRBV30 and TRBJ2-5, the complete variable domain reads SQTIHQWPATLVQPVGSPLSLECTVEGTSNPNLYWYRQAAGRGLQLLFYSVGIGQISSEVPQNLSASRPQDRQFILSSKKLLLSDSGFYLCAWSSGAQETQYFGPGTRLLVL.

J is TRBJ2-2 and V is TRBV18; D perhaps matches TRBD1 (6 bases). Trimming stripped 0 bases from V and 4 bases from J, with 12 bases between. The germline V gene encodes CDR1 KGHSH and CDR2 LQKENI. The CDR3 is 16 residues long. In DNA form, the CDR3 reads TGTGCCAGCTCACCACCGGAACAGGGACCCACCGGGGAGCTGTTTTTT. Amino acids: CASSPPEQGPTGELFF.

V usage is TRBV11-2 and J usage is TRBJ1-1; unclear D gene. Germline loops: CDR1 SGHAT, CDR2 FQNNGV. CDR3 length: 14 residues. With 5 bases removed from V and 4 bases from J, the gap between germline ends came to 14 bases. CDR3 bases: TGTGCCAGCAGCCCCGACGGCCTCGGCACTGAAGCTTTCTTT. Amino acid sequence: CASSPDGLGTEAFF.

The chain is built from TRBV4-3 and TRBJ1-5; 9 nucleotides match TRBD1. The germline V gene has CDR1 LGHNA and CDR2 YSLEER. The CDR3 covers 15 residues. J was trimmed by 3 bases and V by 6 bases; bases with no gene match: 6. The CDR3 DNA is TGCGCCAGCAGTATGGCACAGGGGGCCAATCAGCCCCAGCATTTT. Its translation: CASSMAQGANQPQHF.

The chain joins TRBV5-5 to TRBJ1-1; tentative D call: TRBD1 (5 bases). V was pared by 4 bases and J by 2 bases, with 9 bases between. This CDR3 has 13 residues. Germline V gene data show CDR1 as SGHKS and CDR2 as YYEKEE (reference sequence). CDR3 amino acids: CASSEGLNTEAFF. In DNA, the CDR3 is TGTGCCAGCAGCGAGGGACTAAACACTGAAGCTTTCTTT.

The rearrangement joins TRBV6-5 to TRBJ1-1; TRBD1 matches 7 bases. This CDR3 is built from 13 residues. Germline values: CDR1 MNHEY, CDR2 SVGAGI. V dropped 6 bases and J dropped 5; count of bases not matched to a gene: 6. Here the CDR3 reads CASRVTGATEAFF. The CDR3 coding sequence is TGTGCCAGCAGGGTTACAGGGGCGACTGAAGCTTTCTTT.

The gene calls are TRBV30 and TRBJ1-1, with TRBD1 identical over 10 bases. Germline CDR1 and CDR2: GTSNPN and SVGIG (reference sequence). The CDR3 loop spans 13 amino acids. V lost 5 bases to trimming and J lost 5 bases; unmatched junction nucleotides: 5. Here the CDR3 DNA reads TGTGCCTGGGGAGGGGACAGGGGAACTGAAGCTTTCTTT. This codes for CAWGGDRGTEAFF.

The chain uses TRBV5-4 and TRBJ2-7; D uncertain. CDR1 is SGHNT, CDR2 YYREEE, per germline (reference sequence). Trimming left V 0 bases short and J 0 bases short, with 7 bases between. This CDR3 is 14 amino acids long. The CDR3 sequence: CASSLDTSSYEQYF. CDR3 in DNA: TGTGCCAGCAGCTTGGATACGAGCTCCTACGAGCAGTACTTC.

The chain uses TRBV3-1 (or the pseudogene TRBV3-2) and TRBJ2-6; TRBD1 is a possible D gene (6 bases). The CDR3 loop spans 16 amino acids. V dropped 5 bases and J dropped 0 bases, with 11 bases sitting between them. The V gene's germline CDR1 is LGHDT and CDR2 YNNKEL (reference sequence). The CDR3 protein is CASSTGQTSGANVLTF. The CDR3 DNA is TGTGCCAGCAGCACAGGGCAGACCTCTGGGGCCAACGTCCTGACTTTC.

The chain couples TRBV5-1 to TRBJ1-4; D is possibly TRBD1 (5 bases). CDR3 length: 18 amino acids. Germline CDR1 and CDR2: SGHRS and YFSETQ. Trimming left V 0 bases short and J 3 bases short, with 18 bases between. DNA for the CDR3: TGCGCCAGCAGCTTGGTTCCGGCAGGGAGTCCTCCTAATGAAAAACTGTTTTTT. Its protein is CASSLVPAGSPPNEKLFF.

In this sample, this clone turned up once. The chain recombines TRBV7-8 with TRBJ1-1; 9 bases are a match to TRBD1. V shed 6 bases, J shed 4 bases, and the junction held 6 bases outside the gene matches. The CDR3 is 14 residues long. CDR1 is SGHVS and CDR2 is FQNEAQ in the germline V gene. The DNA of the CDR3 is TGTGCCAGCAGACCACAGGGGGCGATCACTGAAGCTTTCTTT. This gives the protein CASRPQGAITEAFF.

The chain has TRBV6-5 and TRBJ1-1, with D tentatively TRBD1 (5 bases). The germline V and J ends were trimmed by 2 bases and 1 base, with 8 bases remaining between them. The CDR3 covers 14 residues. The germline V gene encodes CDR1 MNHEY and CDR2 SVGAGI. The CDR3 nucleotides are TGTGCCAGCAGTTACCTTGGGGGGAACACTGAAGCTTTCTTT. This encodes CASSYLGGNTEAFF.

The chain joins TRBV25-1 to TRBJ1-1; D is ambiguous. Trimming removed 4 bases at V and 0 bases at J, with 6 bases between. This CDR3 comprises 13 residues. CDR1 and CDR2 (germline): MGHDK, SYGVNS. CDR3 region: CASSVALNTEAFF. CDR3 nucleotides: TGTGCCAGCAGTGTGGCACTGAACACTGAAGCTTTCTTT.

This rearrangement joins TRBV5-4 to TRBJ1-3; D unclear. The CDR3 is made up of 16 amino acids. V shed 2 bases and J shed 1 base, with 13 bases lying between them. In germline, CDR1 is SGHNT, CDR2 YYREEE (reference sequence). CDR3 in amino acids: CASSFRRSGSGNTIYF. The DNA of the CDR3 is TGTGCCAGCAGCTTTCGGCGGTCGGGTTCTGGAAACACCATATATTTT. The full variable domain, in which reference TRBV5-4 and TRBJ1-3 provide the parts outside the CDR3, is ETGVTQSPTHLIKTRGQQVTLRCSSQSGHNTVSWYQQALGQGPQFIFQYYREEENGRGNFPPRFSGLQFPNYSSELNVNALELDDSALYLCASSFRRSGSGNTIYFGEGSWLTVV.

This chain links TRBV7-8 with TRBJ2-4; TRBD1 matches 7 bases. Germline assignment: CDR1 SGHVS and CDR2 FQNEAQ. J was trimmed by 3 bases and V by 3 bases; bases with no gene match: 8. The CDR3 totals 16 residues. DNA for the CDR3: TGTGCCAGCAGCTTTCGTTACGGGACAGACAAAAACATTCAGTACTTC. Encoded protein: CASSFRYGTDKNIQYF.